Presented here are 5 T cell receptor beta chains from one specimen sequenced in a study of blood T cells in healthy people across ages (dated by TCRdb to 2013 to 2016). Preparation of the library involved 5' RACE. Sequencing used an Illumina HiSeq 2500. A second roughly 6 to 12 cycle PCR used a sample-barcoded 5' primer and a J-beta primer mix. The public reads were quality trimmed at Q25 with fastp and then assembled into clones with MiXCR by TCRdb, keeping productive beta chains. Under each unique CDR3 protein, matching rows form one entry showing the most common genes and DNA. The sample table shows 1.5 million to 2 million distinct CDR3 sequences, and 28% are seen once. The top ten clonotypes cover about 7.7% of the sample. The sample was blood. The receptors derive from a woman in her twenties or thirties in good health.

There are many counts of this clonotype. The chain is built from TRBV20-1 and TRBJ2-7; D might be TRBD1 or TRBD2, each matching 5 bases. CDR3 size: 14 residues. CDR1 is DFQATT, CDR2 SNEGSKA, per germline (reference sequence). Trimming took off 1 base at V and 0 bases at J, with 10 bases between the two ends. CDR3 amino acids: CSARGGSSSYEQYF. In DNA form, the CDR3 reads TGCAGTGCTAGAGGGGGGTCGAGCTCCTACGAGCAGTACTTC.

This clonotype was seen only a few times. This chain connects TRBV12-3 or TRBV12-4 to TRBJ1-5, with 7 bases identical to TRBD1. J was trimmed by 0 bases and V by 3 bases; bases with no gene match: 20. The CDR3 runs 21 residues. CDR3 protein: CASSLSFRLVDRRDSNQPQHF. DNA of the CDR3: TGTGCCAGCAGTTTGAGTTTCCGGTTGGTGGACAGGAGGGATAGCAATCAGCCCCAGCATTTT.

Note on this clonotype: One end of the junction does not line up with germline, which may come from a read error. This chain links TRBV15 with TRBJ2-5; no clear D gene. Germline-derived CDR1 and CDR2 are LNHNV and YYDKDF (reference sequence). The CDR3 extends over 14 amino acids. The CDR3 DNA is TGTGCCACCAGCAGAGTGATGGTTGGCGAGACCCAGGACTTC. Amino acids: CATSRVMVGETQDF.

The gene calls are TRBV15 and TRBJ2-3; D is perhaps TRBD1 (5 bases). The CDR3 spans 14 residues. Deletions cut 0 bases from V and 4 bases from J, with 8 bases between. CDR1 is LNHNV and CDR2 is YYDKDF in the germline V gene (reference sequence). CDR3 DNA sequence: TGTGCCACCAGCAGAGAGACAGAAGCAGATACGCAGTATTTT. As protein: CATSRETEADTQYF.

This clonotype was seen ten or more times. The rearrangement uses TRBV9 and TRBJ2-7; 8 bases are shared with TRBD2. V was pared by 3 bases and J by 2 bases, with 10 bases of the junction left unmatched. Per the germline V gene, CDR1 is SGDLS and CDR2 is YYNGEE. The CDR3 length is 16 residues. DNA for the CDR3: TGTGCCAGCAGCGCCACATTAGCGGGATGGGCCTACGAGCAGTACTTC. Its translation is CASSATLAGWAYEQYF.